These T cell receptor beta chains were read from a single sample in a study of blood T cell repertoires in COVID-19. Profiled with immunoSEQ multiplex PCR; TCRdb holds only in-frame clones, not every one. The repertoire includes over 130,000 clones, approximately 84% of them detected once, and 1.5% to 2% sits in the top ten. The sample consisted of PBMCs or T cells enriched from blood (not recorded which). The receptors come from a woman aged 18 to 35 who had been exposed to COVID-19. Each CDR3 is given with its conserved first and last residue. A D gene is named only where the DNA matches it firmly. Not every row has a clone size; where given, it reads once, few, many or a size class.

>TRBD1|NA|TRBJ1-1|TRBV15
CATSLGQGIAFF
TGTGCCACCAGCCTAGGACAGGGCATCGCTTTCTTT
>NA|once|TRBJ1-4|TRBV7-9
CASSLTAQGTNEKLFF
TGTGCCAGCAGCTTAACGGCCCAGGGGACTAATGAAAAACTGTTTTTT
>NA|NA|TRBJ1-6|TRBV5-8
CASSLEPGVRSPLHF
TGTGCCAGCAGCTTGGAGCCGGGTGTGAGGTCACCCCTCCACTTT
>NA|NA|TRBJ2-1|TRBV2
CASSVIPRNEQFF
TGTGCCAGCAGCGTCATCCCGAGGAATGAGCAGTTCTTC
>NA|NA|TRBJ1-4|TRBV30
CAWSPGTEKLFF
TGTGCCTGGAGTCCCGGGACAGAAAAACTGTTTTTT
>TRBD1|NA|TRBJ2-7|TRBV25-1
CASSVGTGVSDYEQYF
TGTGCCAGCAGTGTGGGGACAGGGGTGTCCGATTACGAGCAGTACTTC
>NA|once|TRBJ1-4|TRBV2
CASSDARVREKLFF
TGTGCCAGCAGTGACGCCAGGGTTAGGGAAAAACTGTTTTTT
>NA|NA|TRBJ1-1|TRBV29-1
CSVVAGDNLEAFF
TGCAGCGTTGTTGCAGGCGATAACCTTGAAGCTTTCTTT
>TRBD2|NA|TRBJ2-1|TRBV5-3
CARTDRRLAGGENEQFF
TGTGCCAGAACCGACCGGAGACTAGCGGGAGGTGAGAATGAGCAGTTCTTC
>NA|NA|TRBJ1-6|TRBV7-2
CASSSRRSSYNSPLHF
TGTGCCAGCAGCTCCCGCCGGAGCTCCTATAATTCACCCCTCCACTTT
>TRBD1|NA|TRBJ1-4|TRBV18
CASSRLEGAEKLFF
TGTGCCAGCTCACGGTTGGAGGGGGCTGAAAAACTGTTTTTT
>NA|NA|TRBJ2-7|TRBV6-5
CASSYSPGVSYEQYF
TGTGCCAGCAGTTACTCCCCGGGAGTCTCCTACGAGCAGTACTTC
>NA|NA|TRBJ1-2|TRBV30
CAWGAWRGFYGYTF
TGTGCCTGGGGAGCGTGGCGGGGTTTCTATGGCTACACCTTC
>NA|NA|TRBJ1-2|TRBV28
CASSPLGGGHYGYTF
TGTGCCAGCAGTCCCCTGGGAGGGGGGCACTATGGCTACACCTTC
>NA|NA|TRBJ1-5|TRBV5-1
CASSVDLGGGQPQHF
TGCGCCAGCAGCGTGGACTTGGGAGGAGGTCAGCCCCAGCATTTT
>NA|NA|TRBJ1-2|TRBV7-9
CASSLPDSISNYGYTF
TGTGCCAGCAGTCTCCCGGACAGCATCTCTAACTATGGCTACACCTTC
>TRBD1|NA|TRBJ1-5|TRBV19
CASSIEAGGSNQPQHF
TGTGCCAGTAGTATTGAGGCAGGGGGCAGCAATCAGCCCCAGCATTTT
>NA|NA|TRBJ2-1|TRBV27
CASRTELAPGREFF
TGTGCCAGCAGAACTGAACTAGCTCCCGGTCGAGAGTTCTTC
>NA|NA|TRBJ2-1|TRBV6-2/TRBV6-3
CASSSIRLYNEQFF
TGTGCCAGCAGTTCTATAAGACTTTACAATGAGCAGTTCTTC
>NA|NA|TRBJ1-5|TRBV21-1
CASSKDQGSGNQPQHF
TGTGCCAGCAGCAAAGATCAGGGCTCGGGCAATCAGCCCCAGCATTTT
>TRBD1|NA|TRBJ1-4|TRBV19
CASSIIPAGQGQKLFF
TGTGCCAGTAGTATAATTCCCGCTGGACAGGGTCAAAAACTGTTTTTT
>TRBD1|few|TRBJ2-2|TRBV11-2
CASSDRQGPNTGELFF
TGTGCCAGCAGCGACCGACAGGGCCCAAACACCGGGGAGCTGTTTTTT
>NA|NA|TRBJ2-5|TRBV7-8
CASSSRQVETQYF
TGTGCCAGCAGCTCCCGACAGGTAGAGACCCAGTACTTC
>TRBD1|NA|TRBJ1-2|TRBV5-1
CASSYYTGGIIANYGYTF
TGCGCCAGCAGCTATTATACAGGGGGCATTATTGCTAACTATGGCTACACCTTC
>TRBD1|NA|TRBJ1-5|TRBV7-2
CASSLNQGAQPQHF
TGTGCCAGCAGCTTAAATCAGGGGGCTCAGCCCCAGCATTTT
>TRBD1|few|TRBJ1-6|TRBV6-2/TRBV6-3
CASSRTGGNSPLHF
TGTGCCAGCAGTCGGACAGGGGGGAATTCACCCCTCCACTTT
>NA|NA|TRBJ1-1|TRBV4-2
CASTPAGRGRAGAFF
TGTGCCAGCACCCCAGCCGGCAGGGGTCGGGCTGGAGCTTTCTTT
>NA|NA|TRBJ2-3|TRBV7-9
CASSPTSTDTQYF
TGTGCCAGCAGCCCAACTAGCACAGATACGCAGTATTTT
>TRBD2|NA|TRBJ2-5|TRBV11-3
CASSRPGEGRETQYF
TGTGCCAGCAGCCGGCCGGGGGAGGGCCGGGAGACCCAGTACTTC
>NA|NA|TRBJ2-2|TRBV5-1
CASSSIVAAGELFF
TGCGCCAGCAGCTCAATAGTGGCGGCGGGGGAGCTGTTTTTT
>TRBD1|NA|TRBJ1-2|TRBV27
CASSSAGGWGYTF
TGTGCCAGCAGTTCCGCAGGGGGTTGGGGCTACACCTTC
>TRBD1|NA|TRBJ1-1|TRBV16
CASSLNRGLNTEAFF
TGTGCCAGCAGCCTTAACAGGGGGCTAAACACTGAAGCTTTCTTT
>TRBD1|NA|TRBJ1-5|TRBV5-5
CASSPRDRGLYSNQPQHF
TGTGCCAGCAGCCCCCGGGACAGGGGGCTTTATAGCAATCAGCCCCAGCATTTT
>TRBD1|NA|TRBJ2-1|TRBV7-9
CASSLGQGEDEQFF
TGTGCCAGCAGCTTAGGACAGGGGGAGGATGAGCAGTTCTTC
>TRBD2|NA|TRBJ2-7|TRBV6-5
CASKIAGGYEQYF
TGTGCCAGCAAGATAGCGGGGGGCTACGAGCAGTACTTC
>NA|NA|TRBJ1-1|TRBV30
CAWSHLGSTEAFF
TGTGCCTGGAGCCATCTAGGTTCGACTGAAGCTTTCTTT
>TRBD1|NA|TRBJ2-7|TRBV28
CASSLAAGGSYEQYF
TGTGCCAGCAGTTTAGCGGCAGGGGGATCTTACGAGCAGTACTTC
>NA|NA|TRBJ1-2|TRBV20-1
CSAPDSLDTF
TGCAGTGCCCCGGACAGCCTAGACACCTTC
>TRBD1|NA|TRBJ1-2|TRBV2
CASRGQGYGYTF
TGTGCCAGCAGGGGACAGGGTTATGGCTACACCTTC
>TRBD1|NA|TRBJ2-1|TRBV27
CASSVTGTDYNEQFF
TGTGCCAGCAGCGTGACCGGGACAGACTACAATGAGCAGTTCTTC